The clone carrying this TCR beta chain was observed a few times. One entry per CDR3 protein results from TCRdb running MiXCR on the 5' RACE reads. The data contain just over 500,000 distinct CDR3 sequences, roughly a fifth of them singletons. The data are from a study of identical twins. The germline CDR1 and CDR2 sequences are SGHRS and YFSETQ. V lost 2 bases, J lost 6 bases, and 12 bases lay in between. The CDR3 is made up of 14 amino acids. The sample also formed part of further work on T cells expressing NK-cell markers.

The TCR sequence derives from a woman in her late teens or twenties in good health. Sample: CD4+ T cells sorted from blood. The chain is built from TRBV5-1 and TRBJ2-1; possible D gene TRBD1, 6 bases. CDR3 amino acids: CASSLGGITNEQFF. The DNA of the CDR3 is TGCGCCAGCAGCTTAGGGGGAATCACCAATGAGCAGTTCTTC.